This T cell receptor beta chain was observed in a study of beta chain features in type 1 diabetes. General study points: Healthy donors had naive, central memory and Treg TCRB repertoires that appeared less similar than those seen among patients. Individuals with type 1 diabetes displayed fewer insertions and more deletions at VDJ junctions. Moderate but significant shortening of TCRB CDR3s was recorded in all four CD4+ subsets from Type 1 diabetes patients.

In its sample, this clone was seen a few times. Its antigen is currently unknown. The whole isolated RNA underwent reverse transcription, so sequencing captured expressed TCRB transcripts. Measured with immunoSEQ multiplex PCR; TCRdb has only the in-frame clones, and not every one. The sample yields more than 550,000 clones, more than 12% seen once. This receptor was identified in a man younger than 35 with type 1 diabetes. Sequencing was performed on naive CD4+ T cells from blood.

This CDR3 reads CSVRRDRAQETQYF. As DNA, the CDR3 is TGCAGCGTTAGAAGGGACAGGGCGCAAGAGACCCAGTACTTC. The chain couples TRBV29-1 to TRBJ2-5, with 9 bases fitting TRBD1. The CDR3 spans 14 residues. Germline V gene data show CDR1 as SQVTM and CDR2 as ANQGSEA. Trimming at V came to 5 bases and at J to 2 bases, leaving 6 bases not matched to a gene.